The clone carrying this T cell receptor (beta chain) was found once. Germline loops: CDR1 MRHNA, CDR2 SNTAGT. This CDR3 has 16 residues. V was cut by 0 bases and J by 0 bases, with 8 bases left in between. This entry is derived from a study of blood T cell repertoires in COVID-19. About the research overall: Italy, Spain and the United States were the sources of the convalescent and acute COVID-19 samples.

The table came from immunoSEQ multiplex PCR; TCRdb's copy has only in-frame clones and leaves some out. The sample lists 75,000 to 100,000 clones, roughly 88% occurring once. Sequencing was done on a sample of peripheral blood. This TCR was sampled from a man in his 70s with acute or convalescent COVID-19. The gene calls are TRBV6-4 and TRBJ2-2; D is undetermined. The CDR3 nucleotides are TGTGCCAGCAGTGACTCAGAGTCTCCGAACACCGGGGAGCTGTTTTTT. Amino acids: CASSDSESPNTGELFF.